Here is one TCR beta chain with its context. These data belong to a study of T cell changes during pregnancy in multiple sclerosis. Trimming cost V 3 bases and J 4 bases, with 13 bases left between them. This CDR3 is 15 amino acids long. Germline lookup yields CDR1 LNHDA and CDR2 SQIVND (reference sequence). TCRdb keeps only in-frame clones here, not all; method: immunoSEQ multiplex PCR. The sample includes about 38,000 clones, 90% of them seen just once. This receptor was taken from a female donor with multiple sclerosis, enrolled in a pregnancy study. Sequencing was performed on CD4+ T cells from peripheral blood mononuclear cells, taken in the second trimester of pregnancy. The V and J genes are TRBV19 and TRBJ2-1; D remains unclear. CDR3 in amino acids: CASSIPAERYNEQFF. In nucleotides, the CDR3 is TGTGCCAGTAGTATCCCGGCGGAACGTTACAATGAGCAGTTCTTC.